This is a list of T cell receptor beta chains from one sample in a study of T cells in Graves' hyperthyroidism and ophthalmopathy. TCRdb reanalysed the multiplex PCR reads using MiXCR and keeps one entry per CDR3 protein. The table lists about 420,000 distinct CDR3 sequences, approximately 15% of them singletons. The specimen sequenced was blood. Every receptor here comes from a woman aged 18 to 35 with Graves' hyperthyroidism. CDR3s include the opening cysteine and the closing phenylalanine or tryptophan. Fields, in order: J gene, V gene, CDR3 protein.

TRBJ2-5	TRBV20-1	CSAAGQGLQETQYF
TRBJ2-7	TRBV10-3	CAISTGGAGYEQYF
TRBJ1-2	TRBV20-1	CSARERLQINYGYTF
TRBJ1-4	TRBV2	CASSDGRSNEKLFF
TRBJ2-7	TRBV27	CASSPREEYEQYF
TRBJ2-7	TRBV19	CASSTTGDYSYEQYF
TRBJ1-6	TRBV19	CASQGSSPLHF
TRBJ2-7	TRBV3-1	CASSIAGGHNEQYF
TRBJ2-1	TRBV11-3	CASSQRGRLVYNEQFF
TRBJ2-7	TRBV6-1	CASSWGRSYEQYF
TRBJ1-2	TRBV11-2	CASSFGHFNYGYTF
TRBJ1-2	TRBV30	CAWYTGQGAYGYTF
TRBJ1-1	TRBV27	CASSSWGGTEAFF
TRBJ1-2	TRBV29-1	CSVVVGNYGYTF
TRBJ2-7	TRBV19	CASPPGLAGGLDSEQYF
TRBJ1-1	TRBV11-3	CASSLRSMASEAFF
TRBJ2-7	TRBV2	CASRQEYEQYF
TRBJ1-6	TRBV28	CASNYRDSLNSPLHF
TRBJ1-5	TRBV19	CASTNQGTGNQPQHF
TRBJ2-5	TRBV20-1	CSVLRAQETQYF
TRBJ2-7	TRBV7-8	CASSWGLAGAHEQYF
TRBJ1-2	TRBV2	CASSVQGYGYTF
TRBJ1-3	TRBV11-3	CASSHRVDSGNTIYF
TRBJ1-1	TRBV20-1	CSARVEGNTEAFF
TRBJ2-5	TRBV19	CASRGGAGEWETQYF
TRBJ2-7	TRBV12-3/TRBV12-4	CASSPGTSGGYEQYF
TRBJ2-5	TRBV30	CAFLKRAPQETQYF
TRBJ2-2	TRBV5-4	CASSFGAGETGELFF
TRBJ2-3	TRBV7-9	CASHTGHHGVTDTQYF
TRBJ2-7	TRBV30	CAWSVPAPPYEQYF
TRBJ2-1	TRBV7-9	CASSSATGTNSYNEQFF
TRBJ2-1	TRBV9	CASSVSGASEQFF
TRBJ1-2	TRBV19	CASSLQTGTAHYGYTF
TRBJ2-3	TRBV24-1	CATSGLGRAPSTDTQYF
TRBJ2-7	TRBV25-1	CASSQGLAGGRSYEQYF
TRBJ2-1	TRBV7-2	CASSLVSGAGYNEQFF
TRBJ2-5	TRBV2	CASSDTGTGDETQYF
TRBJ1-1	TRBV11-2	CASSRERQTEAFF
TRBJ2-3	TRBV11-2	CASSLAPVSAGSTDTQYF
TRBJ2-2	TRBV5-1	CASSDSGGPDTGELFF
TRBJ1-6	TRBV20-1	CSASLPSYNSPLHF
TRBJ2-3	TRBV7-9	CASSPRPGGGSTDTQYF
TRBJ2-7	TRBV6-1	CASSQGGTGVYEQYF
TRBJ2-3	TRBV6-5	CASSYLAGGPSDTQYF
TRBJ2-2	TRBV5-1	CASSLARVDTGELFF
TRBJ2-5	TRBV4-1	CASSHQRGTSGGETQYF
TRBJ2-7	TRBV20-1	CSARDLGTSDYEQYF
TRBJ2-5	TRBV5-4	CASSSPTSGREETQYF
TRBJ2-7	TRBV19	CASTAGTGEAYEQYF
TRBJ2-2	TRBV6-5	CASSSTGTGRTGELFF
TRBJ2-2	TRBV28	CASSLIWGTGELFF
TRBJ1-4	TRBV5-1	CASSPLRGTPEKLFF
TRBJ2-3	TRBV27	CASTSRVSGGTDTQYF
TRBJ2-7	TRBV2	CASSGGQGLSYEQYF
TRBJ2-5	TRBV29-1	CSVGEETQYF
TRBJ2-7	TRBV30	CAWSGEDPSYEQYF